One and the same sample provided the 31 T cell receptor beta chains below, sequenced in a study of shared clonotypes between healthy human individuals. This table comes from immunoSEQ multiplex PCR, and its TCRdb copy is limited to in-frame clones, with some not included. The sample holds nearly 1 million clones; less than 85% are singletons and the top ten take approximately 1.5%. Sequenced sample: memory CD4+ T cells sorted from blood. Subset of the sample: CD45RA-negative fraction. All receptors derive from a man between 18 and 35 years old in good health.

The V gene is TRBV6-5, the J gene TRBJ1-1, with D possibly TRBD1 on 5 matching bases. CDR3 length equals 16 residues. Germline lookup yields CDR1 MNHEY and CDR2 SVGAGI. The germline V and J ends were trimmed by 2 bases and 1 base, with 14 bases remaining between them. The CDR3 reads CASSYALSTANTEAFF. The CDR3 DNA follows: TGTGCCAGCAGTTACGCACTCTCGACAGCGAACACTGAAGCTTTCTTT.

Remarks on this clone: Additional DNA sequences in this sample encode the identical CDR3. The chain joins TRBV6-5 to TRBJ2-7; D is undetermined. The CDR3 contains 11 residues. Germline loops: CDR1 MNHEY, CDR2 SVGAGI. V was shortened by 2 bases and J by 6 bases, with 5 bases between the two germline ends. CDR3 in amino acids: CASSYVGEQYF. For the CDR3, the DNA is TGTGCCAGCAGTTACGTAGGCGAGCAGTACTTC.

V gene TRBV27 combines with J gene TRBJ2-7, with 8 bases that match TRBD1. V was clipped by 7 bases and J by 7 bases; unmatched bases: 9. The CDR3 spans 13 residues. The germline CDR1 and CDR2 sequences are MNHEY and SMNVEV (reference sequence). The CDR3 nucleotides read TGTGCCAGCACCCGACGACAGGGGTTGGAGCAGTACTTC. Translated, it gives CASTRRQGLEQYF.

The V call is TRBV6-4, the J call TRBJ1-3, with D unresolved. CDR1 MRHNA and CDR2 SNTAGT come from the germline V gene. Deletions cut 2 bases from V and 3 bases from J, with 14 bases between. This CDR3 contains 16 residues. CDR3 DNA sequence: TGTGCCAGCAGTGACCCCCTTACACGAAGTGGAAACACCATATATTTT. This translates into CASSDPLTRSGNTIYF.

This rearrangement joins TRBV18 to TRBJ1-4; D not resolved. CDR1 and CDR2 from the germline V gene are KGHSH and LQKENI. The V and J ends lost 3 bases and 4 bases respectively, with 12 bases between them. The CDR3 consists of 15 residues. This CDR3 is CASSPTGGSNEKLFF. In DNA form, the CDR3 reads TGTGCCAGCTCACCCACCGGCGGGAGTAATGAAAAACTGTTTTTT.

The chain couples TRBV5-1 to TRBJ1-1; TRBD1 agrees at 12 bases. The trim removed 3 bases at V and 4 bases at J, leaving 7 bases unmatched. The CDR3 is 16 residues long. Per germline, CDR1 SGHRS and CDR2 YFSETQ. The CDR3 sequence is CASSYGTGGSITEAFF. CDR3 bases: TGCGCCAGCAGCTACGGGACAGGGGGCTCCATCACTGAAGCTTTCTTT.

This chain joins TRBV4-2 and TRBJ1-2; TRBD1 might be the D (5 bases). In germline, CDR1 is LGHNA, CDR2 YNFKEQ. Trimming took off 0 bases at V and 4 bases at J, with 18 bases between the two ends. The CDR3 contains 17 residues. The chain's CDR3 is CASSQDSFMGLTYGYTF. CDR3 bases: TGTGCCAGCAGCCAAGATTCTTTTATGGGACTGACCTATGGCTACACCTTC.

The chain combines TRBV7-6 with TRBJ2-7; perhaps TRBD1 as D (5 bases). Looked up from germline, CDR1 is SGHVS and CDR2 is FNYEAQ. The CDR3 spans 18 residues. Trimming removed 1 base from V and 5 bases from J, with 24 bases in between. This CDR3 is CASSLVGHFGAPSDEQYF. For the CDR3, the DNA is TGTGCCAGCAGCTTAGTTGGACACTTTGGGGCTCCGTCGGACGAGCAGTACTTC.

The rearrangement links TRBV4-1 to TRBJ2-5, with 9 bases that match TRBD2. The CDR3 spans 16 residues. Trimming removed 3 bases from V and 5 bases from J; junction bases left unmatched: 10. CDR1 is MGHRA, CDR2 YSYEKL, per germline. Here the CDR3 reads CASSQTRREGQETQYF. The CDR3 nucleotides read TGCGCCAGCAGCCAGACCAGGCGGGAGGGCCAGGAGACCCAGTACTTC.

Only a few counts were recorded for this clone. The CDR3 sequence: CASSLAEATEAFF. CDR3 in DNA: TGTGCCAGCAGCTTGGCGGAGGCCACTGAAGCTTTCTTT. The J gene is TRBJ1-1, the V gene TRBV7-8; the D is unclear. Trimming left V 3 bases short and J 4 bases short, with 9 bases between. The V gene's germline CDR1 is SGHVS and CDR2 FQNEAQ. The CDR3 consists of 13 residues.

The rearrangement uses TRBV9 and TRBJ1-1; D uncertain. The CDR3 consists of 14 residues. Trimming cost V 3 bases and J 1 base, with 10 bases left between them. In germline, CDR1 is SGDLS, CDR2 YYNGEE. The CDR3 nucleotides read TGTGCCAGCAGCGCCTTCAATAGGAACACTGAAGCTTTCTTT. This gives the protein CASSAFNRNTEAFF.

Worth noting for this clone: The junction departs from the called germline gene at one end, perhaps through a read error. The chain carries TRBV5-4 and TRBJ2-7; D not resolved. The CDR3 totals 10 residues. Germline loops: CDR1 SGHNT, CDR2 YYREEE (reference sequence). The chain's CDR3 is CASKVGIDSF. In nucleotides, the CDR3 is TGTGCCAGCAAGGTAGGGATTGATTCCTTC.

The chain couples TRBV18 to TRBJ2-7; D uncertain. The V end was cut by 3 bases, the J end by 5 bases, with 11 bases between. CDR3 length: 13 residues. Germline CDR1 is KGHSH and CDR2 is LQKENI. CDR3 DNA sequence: TGTGCCAGCTCACCCCCCGGCGGAGACGAGCAGTACTTC. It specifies CASSPPGGDEQYF.

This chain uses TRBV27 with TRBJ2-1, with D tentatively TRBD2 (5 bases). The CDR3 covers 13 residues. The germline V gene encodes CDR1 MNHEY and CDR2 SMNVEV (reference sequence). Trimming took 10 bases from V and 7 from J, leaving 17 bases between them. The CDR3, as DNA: TGTGCCACGCAACCTCCGGGGAGAAATGAGCAGTTCTTC. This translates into CATQPPGRNEQFF.

CDR3 nucleotide sequence: TGTGCCAGTAGTACATCTACAGGGAACGAGCAGTACTTC. The encoded protein is CASSTSTGNEQYF. The rearrangement links TRBV19 to TRBJ2-7, with TRBD1 as a possible D gene (6 bases). The CDR3 has 13 residues. The germline gives CDR1 LNHDA, CDR2 SQIVND (reference sequence). The V end was cut by 4 bases, the J end by 5 bases, with 12 bases between.

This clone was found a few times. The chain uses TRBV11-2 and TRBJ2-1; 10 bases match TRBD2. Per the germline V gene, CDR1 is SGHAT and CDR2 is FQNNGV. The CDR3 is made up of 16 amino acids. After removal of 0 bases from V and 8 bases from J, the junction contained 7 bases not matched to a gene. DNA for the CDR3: TGTGCCAGCAGCTTAGATCCAGCGGGAGGGACCCATGAGCAGTTCTTC. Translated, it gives CASSLDPAGGTHEQFF.

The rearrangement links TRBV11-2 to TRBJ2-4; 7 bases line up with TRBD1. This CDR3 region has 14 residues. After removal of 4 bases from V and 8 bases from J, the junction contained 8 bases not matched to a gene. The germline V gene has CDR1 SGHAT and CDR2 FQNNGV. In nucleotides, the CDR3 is TGTGCCAGCAGCTCCACAGGGGTAGCCGACATTCAGTACTTC. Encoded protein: CASSSTGVADIQYF.

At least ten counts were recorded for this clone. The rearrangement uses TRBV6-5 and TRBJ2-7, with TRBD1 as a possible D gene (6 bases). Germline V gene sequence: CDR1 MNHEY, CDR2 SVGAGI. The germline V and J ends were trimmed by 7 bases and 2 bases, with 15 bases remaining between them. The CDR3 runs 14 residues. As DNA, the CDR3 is TGTGCCAGCACCCCCCCGGACAGACCCTACGAGCAGTACTTC. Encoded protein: CASTPPDRPYEQYF.

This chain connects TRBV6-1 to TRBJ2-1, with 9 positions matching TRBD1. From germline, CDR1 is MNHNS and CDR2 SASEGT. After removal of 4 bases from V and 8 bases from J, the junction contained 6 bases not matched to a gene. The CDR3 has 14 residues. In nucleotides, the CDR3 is TGTGCCAGCAGTGGCCGGGACAGGGTCTATGAGCAGTTCTTC. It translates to CASSGRDRVYEQFF.

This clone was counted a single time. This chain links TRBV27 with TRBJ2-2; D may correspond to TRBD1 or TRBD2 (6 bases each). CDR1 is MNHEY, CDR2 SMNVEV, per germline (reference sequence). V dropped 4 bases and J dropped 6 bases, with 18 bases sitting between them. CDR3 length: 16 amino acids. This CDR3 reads CASSSRKSGEAGELFF. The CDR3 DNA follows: TGTGCCAGCAGTTCCAGAAAGTCAGGGGAGGCCGGGGAGCTGTTTTTT.

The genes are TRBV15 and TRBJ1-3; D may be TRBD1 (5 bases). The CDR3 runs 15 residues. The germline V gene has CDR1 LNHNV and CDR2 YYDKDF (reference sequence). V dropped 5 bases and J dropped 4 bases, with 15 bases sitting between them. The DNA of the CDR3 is TGTGCCACCAGCCTCTCCAGGGCGTGGGGAAACACCATATATTTT. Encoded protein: CATSLSRAWGNTIYF.

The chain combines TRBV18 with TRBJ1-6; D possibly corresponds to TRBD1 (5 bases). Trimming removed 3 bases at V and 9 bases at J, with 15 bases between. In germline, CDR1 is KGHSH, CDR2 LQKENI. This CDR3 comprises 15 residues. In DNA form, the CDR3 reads TGTGCCAGCTCACCGTACCGGGACGGTCGTTCACCCCTCCACTTT. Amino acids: CASSPYRDGRSPLHF. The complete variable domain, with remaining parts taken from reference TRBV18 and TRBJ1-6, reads NAGVMQNPRHLVRRRGQEARLRCSPMKGHSHVYWYRQLPEEGLKFMVYLQKENIIDESGMPKERFSAEFPKEGPSILRIQQVVRGDSAAYFCASSPYRDGRSPLHFGNGTRLTVT.

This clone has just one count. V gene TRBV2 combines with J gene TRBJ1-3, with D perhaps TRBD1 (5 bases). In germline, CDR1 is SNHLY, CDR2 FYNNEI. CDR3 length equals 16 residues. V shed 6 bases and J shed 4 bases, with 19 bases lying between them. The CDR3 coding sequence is TGTGCCAGCAGGACGGCTGGGGGACTGAAAGGAAACACCATATATTTT. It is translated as CASRTAGGLKGNTIYF.

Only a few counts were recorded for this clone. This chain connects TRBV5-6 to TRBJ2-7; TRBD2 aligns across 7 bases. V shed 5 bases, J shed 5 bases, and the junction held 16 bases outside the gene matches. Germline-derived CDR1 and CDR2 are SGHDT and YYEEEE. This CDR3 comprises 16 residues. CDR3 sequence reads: CASSLTPGTRGDEQYF. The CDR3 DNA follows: TGTGCCAGCAGTTTAACCCCCGGGACCCGGGGGGACGAGCAGTACTTC.

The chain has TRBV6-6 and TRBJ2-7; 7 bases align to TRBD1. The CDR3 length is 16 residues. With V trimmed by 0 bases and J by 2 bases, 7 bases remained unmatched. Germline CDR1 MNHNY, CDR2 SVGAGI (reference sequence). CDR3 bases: TGTGCCAGCAGTTACTCACGGACAGGAGCGACCTACGAGCAGTACTTC. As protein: CASSYSRTGATYEQYF.

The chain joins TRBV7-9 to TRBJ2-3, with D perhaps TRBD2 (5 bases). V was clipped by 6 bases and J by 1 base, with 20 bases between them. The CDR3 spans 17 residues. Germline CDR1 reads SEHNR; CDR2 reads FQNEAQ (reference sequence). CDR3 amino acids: CASSPTRRGSRTDTQYF. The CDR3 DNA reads TGTGCCAGCAGTCCCACCAGACGGGGTTCTCGCACAGATACGCAGTATTTT.

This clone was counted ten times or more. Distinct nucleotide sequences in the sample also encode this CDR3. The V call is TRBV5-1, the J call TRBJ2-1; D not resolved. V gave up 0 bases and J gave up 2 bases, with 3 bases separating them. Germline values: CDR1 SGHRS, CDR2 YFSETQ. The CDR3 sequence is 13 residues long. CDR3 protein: CASSLEAYNEQFF. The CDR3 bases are TGCGCCAGCAGCTTGGAGGCCTACAATGAGCAGTTCTTC.

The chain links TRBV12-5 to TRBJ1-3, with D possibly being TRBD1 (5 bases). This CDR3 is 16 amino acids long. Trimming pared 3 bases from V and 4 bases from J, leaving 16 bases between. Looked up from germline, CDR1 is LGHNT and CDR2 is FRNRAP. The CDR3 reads CASGFTSWGTGNTIYF. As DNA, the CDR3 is TGTGCTAGTGGTTTCACCTCCTGGGGGACGGGAAACACCATATATTTT. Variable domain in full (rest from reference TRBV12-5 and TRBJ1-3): DARVTQTPRHKVTEMGQEVTMRCQPILGHNTVFWYRQTMMQGLELLAYFRNRAPLDDSGMPKDRFSAEMPDATLATLKIQPSEPRDSAVYFCASGFTSWGTGNTIYFGEGSWLTVV.

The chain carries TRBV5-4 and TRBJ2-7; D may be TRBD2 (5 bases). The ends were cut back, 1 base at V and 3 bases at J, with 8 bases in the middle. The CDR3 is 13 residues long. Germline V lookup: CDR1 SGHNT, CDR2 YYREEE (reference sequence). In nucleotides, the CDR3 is TGTGCCAGCAGCTTGAGCGGCATCTACGAGCAGTACTTC. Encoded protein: CASSLSGIYEQYF.

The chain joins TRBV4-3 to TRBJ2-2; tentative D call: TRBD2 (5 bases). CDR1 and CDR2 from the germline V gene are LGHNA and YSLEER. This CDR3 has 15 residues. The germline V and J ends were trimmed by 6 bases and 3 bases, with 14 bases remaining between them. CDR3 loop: CASRQITSDTGELFF. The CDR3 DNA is TGCGCCAGCAGACAAATAACTAGTGACACCGGGGAGCTGTTTTTT.

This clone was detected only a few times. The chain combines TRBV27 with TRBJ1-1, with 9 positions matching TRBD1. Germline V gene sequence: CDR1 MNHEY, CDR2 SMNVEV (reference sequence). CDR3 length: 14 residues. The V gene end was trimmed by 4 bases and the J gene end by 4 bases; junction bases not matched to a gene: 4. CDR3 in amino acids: CASSSRDRATEAFF. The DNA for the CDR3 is TGTGCCAGCAGTTCTCGGGACAGGGCCACTGAAGCTTTCTTT.